Shown below are 27 T cell receptor beta chains from a single sample sequenced in a study of blood T cell repertoires in COVID-19. The protocol was immunoSEQ multiplex PCR, while the TCRdb copy is restricted to in-frame clones and leaves out a portion. The table includes 250,000 to 300,000 clones, 85% to 90% detected once. The sequenced sample was peripheral blood. These receptor sequences come from a man in his late teens or twenties with active or convalescent COVID-19.

The rearrangement joins TRBV9 to TRBJ2-1; 11 nucleotides align to TRBD1. The CDR3 is 15 residues long. J lost 10 bases, V lost 4 bases, and 10 bases had no gene match. Germline V gene lookup returns CDR1 SGDLS and CDR2 YYNGEE. This CDR3 is CASSLRDRGVQEQFF. CDR3 in DNA: TGTGCCAGCAGCCTAAGGGACAGGGGGGTCCAAGAGCAGTTCTTC.

V gene TRBV6-1 combines with J gene TRBJ2-7, with D possibly TRBD1 on 6 matching bases. V was trimmed by 3 bases and J by 4 bases, leaving 19 bases between them. Germline CDR1 is MNHNS and CDR2 is SASEGT. The CDR3 has 16 residues. CDR3 loop: CASSEPGRTDYYEQYF. The CDR3 nucleotides read TGTGCCAGCAGTGAGCCAGGTCGGACAGACTATTACGAGCAGTACTTC.

The V call is TRBV6-5, the J call TRBJ2-7; 11 nucleotides match TRBD2. With V trimmed by 4 bases and J by 3 bases, 2 bases remained unmatched. This CDR3 is 14 amino acids long. CDR1 is MNHEY, CDR2 SVGAGI, per germline. CDR3 sequence: CASSLTSGSYEQYF. DNA of the CDR3: TGTGCCAGCAGTTTAACTAGCGGGAGCTACGAGCAGTACTTC.

This clone showed up many times. The gene calls are TRBV13 and TRBJ1-2; no clear D gene. V was trimmed by 3 bases and J by 9 bases, leaving 23 bases between them. Germline assignment: CDR1 PRHDT and CDR2 FYEKMQ (reference sequence). The CDR3 has 16 residues. The CDR3 bases are TGTGCCAGCAGCTTGGAGGGCAACAGAGTTCTATGGAGCTACACCTTC. Amino acid sequence: CASSLEGNRVLWSYTF. The complete variable domain, with remaining parts taken from reference TRBV13 and TRBJ1-2, reads AAGVIQSPRHLIKEKRETATLKCYPIPRHDTVYWYQQGPGQDPQFLISFYEKMQSDKGSIPDRFSAQQFSDYHSELNMSSLELGDSALYFCASSLEGNRVLWSYTFGSGTRLTVV.

The chain links TRBV4-3 to TRBJ2-3; possibly TRBD2 for D (6 bases). Germline V gene sequence: CDR1 LGHNA, CDR2 YSLEER. This CDR3 has 15 residues. V dropped 4 bases and J dropped 6 bases, with 17 bases sitting between them. The CDR3 protein is CASSRRGMGWDTQYF. The CDR3 DNA is TGCGCCAGCAGCCGGAGGGGAATGGGATGGGATACGCAGTATTTT.

This chain joins TRBV14 and TRBJ2-1; TRBD1 agrees at 7 bases. The CDR3 consists of 14 residues. V lost 1 base, J lost 11 bases, and 8 bases stayed unmatched. CDR1 and CDR2 (germline): SGHDN, FVKESK. For the CDR3, the DNA is TGTGCCAGCAGCCAAGTTGAGACAGGGATCCAGCAGTTCTTC. Translating gives CASSQVETGIQQFF.

The V and J genes are TRBV29-1 and TRBJ2-7; TRBD1 aligns across 7 bases. Germline assignment: CDR1 SQVTM and CDR2 ANQGSEA. There are 12 residues in the CDR3. After removal of 7 bases from V and 2 bases from J, the junction contained 5 bases not matched to a gene. The CDR3 region has the DNA TGCAGCGCCCGACAGGGAACCTACGAGCAGTACTTC. Amino acid sequence: CSARQGTYEQYF.

The J gene is TRBJ2-7, the V gene TRBV7-8, with 8 nucleotides matching TRBD1. V lost 4 bases to trimming and J lost 4 bases; unmatched junction nucleotides: 6. In germline, CDR1 is SGHVS, CDR2 FQNEAQ. The length of the CDR3 is 14 residues. The CDR3: CASSSDRARYEQYF. The CDR3 nucleotides are TGTGCCAGCAGCTCGGACAGGGCCCGGTACGAGCAGTACTTC.

The chain has TRBV2 and TRBJ1-4, with D unclear. Between the trimmed V and J ends, which lost 8 bases and 8 bases, there was a span of 18 bases. The CDR3 loop spans 14 amino acids. The V gene's germline CDR1 is SNHLY and CDR2 FYNNEI. CDR3 sequence: CASLSLGLPEKLFF. As DNA, the CDR3 is TGTGCCAGCCTCTCCCTCGGACTCCCGGAAAAACTGTTTTTT.

The chain carries TRBV7-7 and TRBJ2-7, with D perhaps matching TRBD2 (6 bases). CDR1 and CDR2 from the germline V gene are SSHAT and FNYEAQ (reference sequence). The V end was cut by 5 bases, the J end by 2 bases, with 13 bases between. This CDR3 contains 14 residues. CDR3 sequence: CASSPGLRAYEQYF. CDR3 nucleotides: TGTGCCAGCAGCCCGGGACTTCGAGCCTACGAGCAGTACTTC. Full variable domain (outside the CDR3, taken from reference TRBV7-7 and TRBJ2-7): GAGVSQSPRYKVTKRGQDVTLRCDPISSHATLYWYQQALGQGPEFLTYFNYEAQPDKSGLPSDRFSAERPEGSISTLTIQRTEQRDSAMYRCASSPGLRAYEQYFGPGTRLTVT.

The rearrangement joins TRBV19 to TRBJ2-3; tentatively, D is TRBD2 (6 bases). The CDR3 loop spans 13 amino acids. Trimming shortened V by 7 bases and J by 1 base, and 9 bases separated the two germline ends. Germline V gene sequence: CDR1 LNHDA, CDR2 SQIVND (reference sequence). The chain's CDR3 is CASTGGGTDTQYF. CDR3 bases: TGTGCCAGTACCGGCGGGGGCACAGATACGCAGTATTTT.

The chain combines TRBV7-3 with TRBJ2-3; 11 nucleotides agree with TRBD2. V trimming: 3 bases; J trimming: 4 bases; junction bases outside the gene matches: 6. This CDR3 comprises 16 residues. Germline CDR1 reads SGHTA; CDR2 reads FQGTGA. CDR3 protein: CASSLGSGRVADTQYF. CDR3 nucleotides: TGTGCCAGCAGCTTGGGTAGCGGGAGGGTGGCAGATACGCAGTATTTT.

This rearrangement joins TRBV18 to TRBJ1-6, with 8 bases fitting TRBD1. The CDR3 has 15 residues. Germline-derived CDR1 and CDR2 are KGHSH and LQKENI. V shed 4 bases and J 13 bases; nucleotides not matched to a gene: 12. The chain's CDR3 is CASSLTGVIDVPLHF. The CDR3 DNA reads TGTGCCAGCTCACTGACAGGGGTGATCGATGTGCCCCTCCACTTT.

The chain links TRBV27 to TRBJ1-2; 7 nucleotides agree with TRBD1. CDR3 length equals 13 residues. The trim removed 6 bases at V and 6 bases at J, leaving 7 bases unmatched. Germline CDR1 and CDR2: MNHEY and SMNVEV (reference sequence). CDR3 DNA: TGTGCCAGCAGCAGTACAGGGGCAGATGGCTACACCTTC. Translating it yields CASSSTGADGYTF.

The chain joins TRBV11-3 to TRBJ2-7; 9 bases line up with TRBD1. The CDR3 consists of 14 residues. Unmatched junction bases numbered 2, after V lost 4 bases and J lost 1 base. Germline assignment: CDR1 SGHNT and CDR2 YENEEA. The CDR3, as DNA: TGTGCCAGCAGCTGGGGACAGGGATCCTACGAGCAGTACTTC. It encodes CASSWGQGSYEQYF.

This chain connects TRBV9 to TRBJ1-4, with D unresolved. The CDR3 loop spans 15 amino acids. Between the trimmed V and J ends, which lost 9 bases and 8 bases, there was a span of 23 bases. Germline V gene sequence: CDR1 SGDLS, CDR2 YYNGEE. The CDR3 nucleotides read TGTGCCACCAAAGGAGGGCGGGCCGAAGACGAAAAACTGTTTTTT. Translation gives CATKGGRAEDEKLFF.

The sample holds one count of this clone. This rearrangement joins TRBV6-1 to TRBJ2-1; 8 bases fit TRBD2. Trimming took 3 bases from V and 7 from J; bases not matched to a gene: 8. Germline assignment: CDR1 MNHNS and CDR2 SASEGT. This CDR3 is built from 15 residues. CDR3 sequence reads: CASSDAGGPGNEQFF. The CDR3 DNA reads TGTGCCAGCAGTGATGCGGGGGGCCCCGGGAATGAGCAGTTCTTC.

The chain is built from TRBV19 and TRBJ2-7; D is unresolved. Germline CDR1 LNHDA, CDR2 SQIVND (reference sequence). V gave up 6 bases and J gave up 2 bases, with 11 bases separating them. CDR3 size: 13 residues. The CDR3 DNA reads as TGTGCCAGTAGAAAGGCAGGCACCTACGAGCAGTACTTC. It codes for CASRKAGTYEQYF.

The gene calls are TRBV5-4 and TRBJ2-7; 8 bases fit TRBD1. Losses at the gene ends were 1 base for V and 5 bases for J; bases not matched to a gene: 5. The CDR3 covers 14 residues. Germline V gene sequence: CDR1 SGHNT, CDR2 YYREEE (reference sequence). The CDR3 DNA follows: TGTGCCAGCAGCTTGTTAGGACAGGGTAACGAGCAGTACTTC. Translating gives CASSLLGQGNEQYF.

This clone was recorded many times. The rearrangement links TRBV9 to TRBJ2-1; 11 bases align to TRBD2. The ends lost 3 bases at V and 7 bases at J; junction bases unmatched: 3. This CDR3 has 14 amino acids. The V gene's germline CDR1 is SGDLS and CDR2 YYNGEE. The CDR3 region is CASSASGGSNEQFF. The CDR3 nucleotides are TGTGCCAGCAGCGCTAGCGGGGGGTCGAATGAGCAGTTCTTC.

This chain uses TRBV7-2 with TRBJ2-7; 9 bases fit TRBD2. Trimming removed 2 bases from V and 3 bases from J; junction bases left unmatched: 14. Per the germline V gene, CDR1 is SGHTA and CDR2 is FQGNSA. This CDR3 comprises 18 residues. CDR3: CASSLPTITSGSNYEQYF. The CDR3 coding sequence is TGTGCCAGCAGCTTACCTACAATCACTAGCGGGTCTAACTACGAGCAGTACTTC.

The V and J genes are TRBV29-1 and TRBJ1-4, with unresolved D. Germline V lookup: CDR1 SQVTM, CDR2 ANQGSEA. The CDR3 extends over 11 amino acids. Trimming removed 5 bases from V and 7 bases from J, with 8 bases in between. DNA for the CDR3: TGCAGCGTTCGGACTTTTGAAAAACTGTTTTTT. Translated, it gives CSVRTFEKLFF.

As DNA, the CDR3 is TGTGCCATCAGTGAGAGGGGTGGACAGGGAAACACCGGGGAGCTGTTTTTT. As protein: CAISERGGQGNTGELFF. The chain uses TRBV10-3 and TRBJ2-2, with 8 bases identical to TRBD1. The CDR3 consists of 17 residues. Trimming at V came to 2 bases and at J to 2 bases, leaving 7 bases not matched to a gene. Per the germline V gene, CDR1 is ENHRY and CDR2 is SYGVKD.

The gene calls are TRBV12-5 and TRBJ2-3; no firm D call. V shed 5 bases and J shed 2 bases, with 11 bases lying between them. Germline CDR1 is LGHNT and CDR2 is FRNRAP. The CDR3 spans 14 residues. CDR3 coding DNA: TGTGCTAGTGGTCCCCGAGGCCTCACAGATACGCAGTATTTT. It is translated as CASGPRGLTDTQYF.

The chain links TRBV5-1 to TRBJ2-1; maybe TRBD2 (6 bases). Germline V gene data show CDR1 as SGHRS and CDR2 as YFSETQ. V lost 7 bases and J lost 4, with 12 bases in between. The CDR3 runs to 13 residues. CDR3 protein: CASQGGGYNEQFF. CDR3 in DNA: TGCGCCAGCCAGGGTGGGGGGTACAATGAGCAGTTCTTC.

This clone has only one observation. The chain employs TRBV6-5 and TRBJ2-7, with 8 bases lining up with TRBD2. This CDR3 is built from 13 residues. CDR1 MNHEY and CDR2 SVGAGI come from the germline V gene. V was pared by 6 bases and J by 3 bases, with 4 bases of the junction left unmatched. CDR3 coding DNA: TGTGCCAGCAGAGCGACTAGCGACTACGAGCAGTACTTC. Protein product: CASRATSDYEQYF.

J is TRBJ1-6 and V is TRBV27; the D is unclear. The germline CDR1 and CDR2 sequences are MNHEY and SMNVEV (reference sequence). The V end lost 4 bases, the J end lost 0 bases, and 10 bases lay between the germline ends. The CDR3 runs to 16 residues. For the CDR3, the DNA is TGTGCCAGCAGTTGGGAGCCACCCTCCTATAATTCACCCCTCCACTTT. This translates into CASSWEPPSYNSPLHF.